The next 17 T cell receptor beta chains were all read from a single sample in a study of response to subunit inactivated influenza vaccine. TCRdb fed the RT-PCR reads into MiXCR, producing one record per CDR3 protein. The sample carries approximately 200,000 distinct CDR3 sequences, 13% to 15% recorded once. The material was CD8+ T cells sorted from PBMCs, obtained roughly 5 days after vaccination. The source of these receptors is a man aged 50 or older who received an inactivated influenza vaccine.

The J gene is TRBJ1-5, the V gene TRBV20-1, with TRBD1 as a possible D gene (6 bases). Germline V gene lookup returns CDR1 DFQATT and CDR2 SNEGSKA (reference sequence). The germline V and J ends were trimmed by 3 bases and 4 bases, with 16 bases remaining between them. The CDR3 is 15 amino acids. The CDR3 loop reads CSASRGVTGNQPQHF. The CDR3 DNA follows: TGCAGTGCTAGCAGGGGAGTAACAGGAAATCAGCCCCAGCATTTT.

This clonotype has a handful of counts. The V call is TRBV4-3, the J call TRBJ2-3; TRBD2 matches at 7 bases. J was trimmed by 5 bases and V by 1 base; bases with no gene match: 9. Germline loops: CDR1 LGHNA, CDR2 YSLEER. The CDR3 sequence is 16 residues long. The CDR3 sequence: CASSQGLASVVDTQYF. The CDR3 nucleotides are TGCGCCAGCAGCCAAGGACTAGCATCTGTTGTAGATACGCAGTATTTT.

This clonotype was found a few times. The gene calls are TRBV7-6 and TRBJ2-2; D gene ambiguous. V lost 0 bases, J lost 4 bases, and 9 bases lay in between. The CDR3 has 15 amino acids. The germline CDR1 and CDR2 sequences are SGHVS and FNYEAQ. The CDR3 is CASSLAERFTGELFF. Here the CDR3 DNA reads TGTGCCAGCAGCTTAGCAGAGAGGTTCACCGGGGAGCTGTTTTTT.

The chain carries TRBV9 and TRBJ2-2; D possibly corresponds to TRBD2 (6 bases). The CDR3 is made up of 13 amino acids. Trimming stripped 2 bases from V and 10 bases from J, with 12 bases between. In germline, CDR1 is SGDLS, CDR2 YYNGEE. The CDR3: CASSVFASVELFF. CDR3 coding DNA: TGTGCCAGCAGCGTCTTTGCTAGCGTGGAGCTGTTTTTT. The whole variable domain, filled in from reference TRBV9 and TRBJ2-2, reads DSGVTQTPKHLITATGQRVTLRCSPRSGDLSVYWYQQSLDQGLQFLIQYYNGEERAKGNILERFSAQQFPDLHSELNLSSLELGDSALYFCASSVFASVELFFGEGSRLTVL.

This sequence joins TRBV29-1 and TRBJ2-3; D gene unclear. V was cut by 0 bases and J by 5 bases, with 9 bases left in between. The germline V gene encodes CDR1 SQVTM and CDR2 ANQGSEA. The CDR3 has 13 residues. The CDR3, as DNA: TGCAGCGTTGAAGACGGTTGGGAAGATACGCAGTATTTT. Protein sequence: CSVEDGWEDTQYF.

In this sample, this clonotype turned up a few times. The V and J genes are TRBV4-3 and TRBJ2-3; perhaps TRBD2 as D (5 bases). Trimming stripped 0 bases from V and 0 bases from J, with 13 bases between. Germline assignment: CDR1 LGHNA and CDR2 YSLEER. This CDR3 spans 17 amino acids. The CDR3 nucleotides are TGCGCCAGCAGCCAAGACTGGAGGACCTATAGCACAGATACGCAGTATTTT. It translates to CASSQDWRTYSTDTQYF.

The CDR3 reads CASSGDYTQYF. The CDR3 coding sequence is TGTGCCAGCAGCGGGGACTATACGCAGTATTTT. The V call is TRBV9, the J call TRBJ2-3; perhaps TRBD2 as D (6 bases). Germline V gene lookup returns CDR1 SGDLS and CDR2 YYNGEE. This CDR3 is built from 11 residues. V was shortened by 3 bases and J by 7 bases, with 6 bases between the two germline ends.

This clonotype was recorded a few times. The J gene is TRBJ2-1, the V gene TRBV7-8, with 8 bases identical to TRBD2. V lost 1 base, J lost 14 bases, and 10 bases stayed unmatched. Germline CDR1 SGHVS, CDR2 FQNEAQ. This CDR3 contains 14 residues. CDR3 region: CASSLVGGAGEKFF. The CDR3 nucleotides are TGTGCCAGCAGCTTAGTAGGAGGAGCGGGAGAAAAGTTCTTC.

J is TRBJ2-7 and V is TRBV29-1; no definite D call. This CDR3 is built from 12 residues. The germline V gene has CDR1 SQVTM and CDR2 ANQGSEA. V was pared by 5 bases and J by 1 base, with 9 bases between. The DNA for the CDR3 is TGCAGCGTTACCGAGCCATCCTACGAGCAGTACTTC. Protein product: CSVTEPSYEQYF.

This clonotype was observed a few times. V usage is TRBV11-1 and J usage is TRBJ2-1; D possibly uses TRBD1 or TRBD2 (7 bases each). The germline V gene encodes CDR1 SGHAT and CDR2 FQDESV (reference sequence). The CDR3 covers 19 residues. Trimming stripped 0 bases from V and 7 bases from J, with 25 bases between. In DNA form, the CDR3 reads TGTGCCAGCAGCTTAGCGGGCCATCGGACAGGAGGGAGGGTTAATGAGCAGTTCTTC. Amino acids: CASSLAGHRTGGRVNEQFF.

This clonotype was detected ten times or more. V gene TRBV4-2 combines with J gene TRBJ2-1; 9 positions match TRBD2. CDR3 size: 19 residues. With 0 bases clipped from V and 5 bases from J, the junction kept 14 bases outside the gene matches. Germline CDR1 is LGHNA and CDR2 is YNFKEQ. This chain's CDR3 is CASSQDRTFVAGEDNEQFF. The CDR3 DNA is TGTGCCAGCAGCCAAGATCGGACGTTCGTAGCGGGGGAGGACAATGAGCAGTTCTTC.

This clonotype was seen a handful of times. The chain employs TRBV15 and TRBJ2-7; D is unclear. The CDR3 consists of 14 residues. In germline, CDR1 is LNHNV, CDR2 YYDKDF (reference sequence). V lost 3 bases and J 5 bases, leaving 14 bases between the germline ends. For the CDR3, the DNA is TGTGCCACCAGCAGTATTTTAGTCGCTCACGAGCAGTACTTC. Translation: CATSSILVAHEQYF.

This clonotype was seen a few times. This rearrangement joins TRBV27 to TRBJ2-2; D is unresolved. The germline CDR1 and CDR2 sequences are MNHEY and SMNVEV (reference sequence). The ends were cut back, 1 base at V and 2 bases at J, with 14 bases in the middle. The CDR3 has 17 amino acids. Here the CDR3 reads CASSLFIGKVNTGELFF. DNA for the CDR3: TGTGCCAGCAGTTTATTCATTGGGAAGGTTAACACCGGGGAGCTGTTTTTT.

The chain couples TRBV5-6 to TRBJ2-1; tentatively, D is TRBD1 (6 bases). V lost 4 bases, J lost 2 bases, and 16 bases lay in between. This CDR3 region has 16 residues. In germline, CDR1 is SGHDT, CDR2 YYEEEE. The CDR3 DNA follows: TGTGCCAGCAGCGACGGACAGTTAGGGCCCTACAATGAGCAGTTCTTC. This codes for CASSDGQLGPYNEQFF.

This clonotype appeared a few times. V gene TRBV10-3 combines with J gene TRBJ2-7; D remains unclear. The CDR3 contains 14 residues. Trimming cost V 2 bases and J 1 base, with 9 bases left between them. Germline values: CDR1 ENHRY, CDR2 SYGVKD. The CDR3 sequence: CAISEPSGSYEQYF. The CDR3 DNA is TGTGCCATCAGTGAGCCCAGTGGGTCCTACGAGCAGTACTTC.

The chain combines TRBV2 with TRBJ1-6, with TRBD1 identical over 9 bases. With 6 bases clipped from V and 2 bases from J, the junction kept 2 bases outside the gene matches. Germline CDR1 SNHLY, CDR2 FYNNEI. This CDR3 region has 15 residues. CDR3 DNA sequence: TGTGCCAGCAGGACAGGGGGGGCCTATAATTCACCCCTCCACTTT. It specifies CASRTGGAYNSPLHF. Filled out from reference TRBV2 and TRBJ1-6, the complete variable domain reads EPEVTQTPSHQVTQMGQEVILRCVPISNHLYFYWYRQILGQKVEFLVSFYNNEISEKSEIFDDQFSVERPDGSNFTLKIRSTKLEDSAMYFCASRTGGAYNSPLHFGNGTRLTVT.

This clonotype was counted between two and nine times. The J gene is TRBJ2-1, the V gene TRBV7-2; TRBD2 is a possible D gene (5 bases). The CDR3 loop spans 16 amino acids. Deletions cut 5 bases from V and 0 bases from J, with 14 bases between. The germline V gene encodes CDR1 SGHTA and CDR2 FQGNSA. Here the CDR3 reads CASSPGRASSYNEQFF. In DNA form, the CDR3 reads TGTGCCAGCAGCCCGGGGAGAGCGAGCTCCTACAATGAGCAGTTCTTC.